Listed below are T cell receptor beta chains from one sample, sequenced in a study of spatial heterogeneity in lung cancer. One entry per CDR3 protein, called by TCRdb with MiXCR from the 5' RACE reads. The sample holds 15,000 to 20,000 distinct CDR3 sequences; about 20% are singletons and the top ten take about 19%. The sample here was PBMCs, taken at surgery. Receptors originate from a female donor with early-stage non-small cell lung cancer. The CDR3 runs from the conserved cysteine through the conserved F or W. D genes are given only for firm matches. Rows may omit the clone size; those that give it use once, few, many or a size class.

>many|TRBV6-1|-|TRBJ2-1
CASSERLVPPMAYEQFF
TGTGCCAGCAGTGAACGTCTAGTCCCGCCTATGGCCTATGAGCAGTTCTTC
>few|TRBV19|-|TRBJ2-2
CASSTQGTGELFF
TGTGCCAGTAGTACCCAGGGGACCGGGGAGCTGTTTTTT
>many|TRBV7-2|-|TRBJ1-3
CASSSGPSGNTIYF
TGTGCCAGCAGCTCCGGGCCCTCTGGAAACACCATATATTTT
>once|TRBV28|TRBD2|TRBJ2-5
CASSFFRGLATETQYF
TGTGCCAGCAGTTTCTTTAGGGGACTAGCGACAGAGACCCAGTACTTC
>-|TRBV5-5|TRBD1|TRBJ2-7
CASSFQDFPGGVPNEQYF
TGTGCCAGCAGCTTCCAGGATTTTCCAGGGGGCGTTCCAAACGAGCAGTACTTC
>-|TRBV11-2|TRBD1|TRBJ2-7
CASRATGNYEQYF
TGTGCCAGCAGAGCGACAGGGAACTACGAGCAGTACTTC
>many|TRBV12-3/TRBV12-4|-|TRBJ2-7
CASRTGHYEQYF
TGTGCCAGCAGAACGGGACACTACGAGCAGTACTTC
>many|TRBV25-1|-|TRBJ2-1
CASSVQGTAAPYNEQFF
TGTGCCAGCAGTGTCCAGGGAACAGCGGCCCCCTACAATGAGCAGTTCTTC
>once|TRBV5-1|TRBD1|TRBJ1-2
CASSFGDRTNYGYTF
TGCGCCAGCAGCTTTGGGGACAGAACGAACTATGGCTACACCTTC
>few|TRBV20-1|-|TRBJ1-1
CSGRAPNTEAFF
TGCAGTGGCCGGGCCCCGAACACTGAAGCTTTCTTT
>many|TRBV7-9|-|TRBJ2-1
CASSLMRGSYNEQFF
TGTGCCAGCAGCTTAATGCGGGGCTCCTACAATGAGCAGTTCTTC
>-|TRBV12-3/TRBV12-4|TRBD1|TRBJ1-5
CASSSQGWNQPQHF
TGTGCCAGCAGTTCACAGGGGTGGAATCAGCCCCAGCATTTT
>many|TRBV2|TRBD1|TRBJ1-5
CASSEAQEGAYQPQHF
TGTGCCAGCAGTGAAGCGCAGGAGGGGGCCTATCAGCCCCAGCATTTT
>many|TRBV7-2|-|TRBJ1-5
CASSLALAANQPQHF
TGTGCCAGCAGCTTAGCGCTAGCGGCCAATCAGCCCCAGCATTTT
>many|TRBV7-2|-|TRBJ1-2
CASSPSLDRRDGYTF
TGTGCCAGCAGCCCTTCGCTAGACAGACGCGATGGCTACACCTTC
>-|TRBV7-2|-|TRBJ2-3
CASSRGRSADTQYF
TGTGCCAGCAGCCGCGGCAGATCGGCAGATACGCAGTATTTT
>many|TRBV11-2|TRBD2|TRBJ2-1
CASSPLAGANYNEQFF
TGTGCCAGCAGCCCTCTAGCGGGAGCGAACTACAATGAGCAGTTCTTC
>many|TRBV7-8|TRBD1|TRBJ1-1
CASSIQGAGAEAFF
TGTGCCAGCAGCATCCAGGGGGCTGGCGCTGAAGCTTTCTTT
>few|TRBV6-5|-|TRBJ1-1
CASSPSRTNEAFF
TGTGCCAGCAGTCCGAGCAGGACGAATGAAGCTTTCTTT
>many|TRBV20-1|TRBD1|TRBJ2-4
CSARGQLAKNIQYF
TGCAGTGCTAGGGGACAGCTAGCCAAAAACATTCAGTACTTC
>many|TRBV30|-|TRBJ1-2
CAWSSVGYTF
TGTGCCTGGAGTAGCGTTGGCTACACCTTC
>medium-sized|TRBV20-1|-|TRBJ1-1
CSASPQGSGSTEAFF
TGCAGTGCTAGTCCTCAGGGGTCGGGTAGCACTGAAGCTTTCTTT
>many|TRBV28|-|TRBJ2-5
CASSGDKRYQETQYF
TGTGCCAGCAGTGGGGACAAGCGGTACCAAGAGACCCAGTACTTC
>-|TRBV5-4|TRBD1|TRBJ2-7
CASSHNPGQLYEQYF
TGTGCCAGCAGCCACAACCCGGGACAGCTCTACGAGCAGTACTTC
>medium-sized|TRBV19|-|TRBJ2-1
CASSLMGNEQFF
TGTGCCAGTAGCCTCATGGGGAATGAGCAGTTCTTC
>many|TRBV24-1|-|TRBJ1-1
CATSDSAQGPNTEAFF
TGTGCCACCAGTGATTCGGCGCAGGGACCGAACACTGAAGCTTTCTTT
>many|TRBV20-1|TRBD2|TRBJ2-5
CSARGGTSGRRAETQYF
TGCAGTGCTAGAGGGGGGACTAGCGGGAGACGCGCAGAGACCCAGTACTTC
>many|TRBV28|TRBD1|TRBJ1-6
CASKRTGHNSPLHF
TGTGCCAGCAAAAGGACAGGGCATAATTCACCCCTCCACTTT
>-|TRBV18|-|TRBJ2-1
CASSLGTLSNEQFF
TGTGCCAGCTCGCTCGGGACTCTCTCCAATGAGCAGTTCTTC
>few|TRBV20-1|-|TRBJ2-2
CSVPALTSPTGELFF
TGCAGTGTACCGGCACTGACATCTCCAACCGGGGAGCTGTTTTTT
>-|TRBV12-3/TRBV12-4|-|TRBJ1-5
CASSLSPPQPQHF
TGTGCCAGCAGTTTATCTCCCCCCCAGCCCCAGCATTTT
>medium-sized|TRBV6-5|TRBD1|TRBJ2-2
CASSYLKTGIDTGELFF
TGTGCCAGCAGTTACTTAAAGACAGGGATTGACACCGGGGAGCTGTTTTTT
>many|TRBV3-1|TRBD1|TRBJ1-1
CASRKDRGGGNTEAFF
TGTGCCAGCAGAAAGGACAGGGGAGGGGGAAACACTGAAGCTTTCTTT
>many|TRBV7-9|TRBD1|TRBJ2-7
CASSFGTGSSEQYF
TGTGCCAGCAGCTTTGGGACAGGGAGCTCCGAGCAGTACTTC
>few|TRBV7-2|-|TRBJ1-5
CASSLEPGQRQPQHF
TGTGCCAGCAGCTTAGAACCGGGTCAAAGGCAGCCCCAGCATTTT
>many|TRBV7-6|-|TRBJ2-7
CASSLGQAEQYF
TGTGCCAGCAGCTTAGGACAGGCCGAGCAGTACTTC
>many|TRBV6-1|TRBD2|TRBJ2-3
CASSFILAGASDTQYF
TGTGCCAGCAGCTTCATACTAGCGGGAGCGTCAGATACGCAGTATTTT
>-|TRBV7-2|TRBD1|TRBJ2-5
CASSFAGQGRETQYF
TGTGCCAGCAGCTTTGCGGGACAGGGGAGGGAGACCCAGTACTTC
>-|TRBV10-3|TRBD2|TRBJ2-7
CAISDGGDKEQYF
TGTGCCATCAGTGACGGGGGGGACAAAGAGCAGTACTTC
>few|TRBV4-3|TRBD1|TRBJ1-1
CASSPTGFTEAFF
TGCGCCAGCAGCCCGACAGGGTTCACTGAAGCTTTCTTT
>-|TRBV6-2/TRBV6-3|-|TRBJ2-6
CASSPGSGANVLTF
TGTGCCAGCTCTCCAGGGAGTGGGGCCAACGTCCTGACTTTC
>few|TRBV12-3/TRBV12-4|TRBD2|TRBJ2-3
CASRPLAGGHIDTQYF
TGTGCCAGCAGGCCCCTAGCGGGAGGGCATATAGATACGCAGTATTTT
>few|TRBV6-2/TRBV6-3|-|TRBJ1-1
CASSYGLRGVNTEAFF
TGTGCCAGCAGTTACGGGTTGCGGGGAGTTAACACTGAAGCTTTCTTT
>medium-sized|TRBV6-2/TRBV6-3|-|TRBJ2-7
CASPGGQRQFKDTYEQYF
TGTGCCAGCCCAGGAGGACAGCGGCAATTTAAAGATACCTACGAGCAGTACTTC
>many|TRBV18|-|TRBJ1-2
CASSPDSKDYGYTF
TGTGCCAGCTCACCGGACAGTAAGGACTATGGCTACACCTTC
>-|TRBV5-1|-|TRBJ2-6
CASIQSSGANVLTF
TGCGCCAGCATACAGAGCTCTGGGGCCAACGTCCTGACTTTC